The 19 T cell receptor beta chains below all came from one sample that was sequenced in a study of T cells in Graves' hyperthyroidism and ophthalmopathy. TCR beta CDR3 region amplification was performed from RNA transcripts. Initially, a first-round RT-PCR of the TCR CDR3 employed the HTBI primer set. In TCRdb, the multiplex PCR reads were re-called with MiXCR into one record per CDR3 protein. The sample yields almost 350,000 distinct CDR3 sequences, over 15% seen once. Input material: blood. All receptors derive from a middle-aged woman with Graves' ophthalmopathy.

This clonotype appeared many times. The V call is TRBV6-5, the J call TRBJ1-5, with D unclear. Looked up from germline, CDR1 is MNHEY and CDR2 is SVGAGI. Trimming pared 6 bases from V and 7 bases from J, leaving 19 bases between. The CDR3 is 15 amino acids. In DNA form, the CDR3 reads TGTGCCAGCAGCACCAGCTACATGTTAGGGCAGCCCCAGCATTTT. It specifies CASSTSYMLGQPQHF.

This clonotype was recorded at least ten times. The chain carries TRBV6-5 and TRBJ2-7; D unresolved. V lost 6 bases and J 1 base, leaving 7 bases between the germline ends. The germline gives CDR1 MNHEY, CDR2 SVGAGI. This CDR3 region has 12 residues. The CDR3, as DNA: TGTGCCAGCAGCGGGTTGTCCTACGAGCAGTACTTC. This codes for CASSGLSYEQYF.

This clonotype occurred many times. The chain carries TRBV20-1 and TRBJ2-1; TRBD2 matches at 9 bases. The junction had 9 bases not matched to a gene; V was cut back by 6 bases and J by 6 bases. Germline V gives CDR1 DFQATT, CDR2 SNEGSKA (reference sequence). This CDR3 region has 14 residues. CDR3 nucleotide sequence: TGCAGTGCAACAGCGGGAGGTCTGGGCAATGAGCAGTTCTTC. Encoded protein: CSATAGGLGNEQFF.

In its sample, this clonotype was seen many times. This chain uses TRBV28 with TRBJ1-2; D is undetermined. Trimming took 2 bases from V and 8 from J, leaving 18 bases between them. The length of the CDR3 is 15 residues. The germline gives CDR1 MDHEN, CDR2 SYDVKM. Here the CDR3 DNA reads TGTGCCAGCAGTTTAGTTCCCCGGTGGGCACAGGGCTACACCTTC. This codes for CASSLVPRWAQGYTF.

This clonotype appeared many times. The chain links TRBV6-1 to TRBJ2-4, with unresolved D. There are 15 residues in the CDR3. From germline, CDR1 is MNHNS and CDR2 SASEGT. V lost 6 bases, J lost 1 base, and 13 bases lay in between. The CDR3 is CASSPGTQAKNIQYF. CDR3 coding DNA: TGTGCCAGCAGCCCCGGCACTCAGGCCAAAAACATTCAGTACTTC.

This clonotype was detected many times. This rearrangement joins TRBV11-2 to TRBJ1-1; D not certain. Per the germline V gene, CDR1 is SGHAT and CDR2 is FQNNGV. CDR3 size: 13 residues. V lost 3 bases and J 7 bases, leaving 12 bases between the germline ends. CDR3 sequence: CASSLTRIDEAFF. CDR3 nucleotide sequence: TGTGCCAGCAGCTTGACGCGTATAGATGAAGCTTTCTTT. The variable domain in full, with the rest retrieved from reference TRBV11-2 and TRBJ1-1, is EAGVAQSPRYKIIEKRQSVAFWCNPISGHATLYWYQQILGQGPKLLIQFQNNGVVDDSQLPKDRFSAERLKGVDSTLKIQPAKLEDSAVYLCASSLTRIDEAFFGQGTRLTVV.

This clonotype came up many times. This sequence joins TRBV5-1 and TRBJ1-2, with D maybe TRBD1 (6 bases). The CDR3 extends over 13 amino acids. V was shortened by 3 bases and J by 2 bases, with 8 bases between the two germline ends. The germline CDR1 and CDR2 sequences are SGHRS and YFSETQ. The CDR3 region has the DNA TGCGCCAGCAGCTGGACAGTGAACTATGGCTACACCTTC. Translated, it gives CASSWTVNYGYTF.

This clonotype was seen at least ten times. CDR3 in amino acids: CASSRGEGLSSYEQYF. CDR3 DNA: TGTGCCAGTAGCCGCGGGGAGGGGCTGAGCTCCTACGAGCAGTACTTC. The V call is TRBV19, the J call TRBJ2-7, with 7 nucleotides matching TRBD2. CDR3 size: 16 residues. CDR1 and CDR2 from the germline V gene are LNHDA and SQIVND (reference sequence). V lost 6 bases, J lost 0 bases, and 11 bases stayed unmatched.

Notes on this clonotype: An end of the junction does not agree with germline; a read error may underlie this. Written as DNA, the CDR3 is TGTGCCATCAGTGAGTCGGAGGCAGGTGAAGCTTTTTTT. Translated: CAISESEAGEAFF. The genes are TRBV10-3 and TRBJ1-1; D is undetermined. The CDR3 contains 13 residues. The germline V gene has CDR1 ENHRY and CDR2 SYGVKD.

This clonotype was observed many times. The chain's CDR3 is CATSDPTSGDTGELFF. The CDR3 nucleotides read TGTGCCACCAGTGACCCAACTAGCGGTGACACCGGGGAGCTGTTTTTT. The genes are TRBV24-1 and TRBJ2-2; TRBD2 agrees at 8 bases. The CDR3 contains 16 residues. In germline, CDR1 is KGHDR, CDR2 SFDVKD. V shed 4 bases and J 3 bases; nucleotides not matched to a gene: 6.

This clonotype was counted at least ten times. The DNA of the CDR3 is TGTGCCAGCTTGTTGGGAATTTCGGACGCCGAGACCCAGTACTTC. Translated: CASLLGISDAETQYF. The J gene is TRBJ2-5, the V gene TRBV18; no firm D call. Deletions cut 7 bases from V and 5 bases from J, with 20 bases between. Per the germline V gene, CDR1 is KGHSH and CDR2 is LQKENI. The CDR3 totals 15 residues.

The rearrangement joins TRBV20-1 to TRBJ2-7; perhaps TRBD2 as D (5 bases). Germline lookup yields CDR1 DFQATT and CDR2 SNEGSKA (reference sequence). CDR3 length equals 13 residues. The ends were cut back, 1 base at V and 3 bases at J, with 10 bases in the middle. The CDR3 reads CSARGGSFYEQYF. The CDR3 region has the DNA TGCAGTGCTAGAGGTGGGAGCTTCTACGAGCAGTACTTC.

This clonotype occurred a few times. V usage is TRBV19 and J usage is TRBJ1-1; D is ambiguous. Germline CDR1 is LNHDA and CDR2 is SQIVND (reference sequence). Trimming cost V 1 base and J 0 bases, with 3 bases left between them. The CDR3 covers 13 residues. The DNA of the CDR3 is TGTGCCAGTAGTATAGTTTTGAACACTGAAGCTTTCTTT. This codes for CASSIVLNTEAFF.

This clonotype was picked up many times. The chain has TRBV9 and TRBJ1-1; D unclear. CDR1 is SGDLS, CDR2 YYNGEE, per germline. V lost 0 bases to trimming and J lost 6 bases, with 9 bases between them. The CDR3 totals 13 residues. In DNA, the CDR3 is TGTGCCAGCAGCGTAGGCCCCGCACCTGAAGCTTTCTTT. It is translated as CASSVGPAPEAFF.

This clonotype was counted at least ten times. V is TRBV20-1 and J is TRBJ1-5, with 11 bases that match TRBD1. From germline, CDR1 is DFQATT and CDR2 SNEGSKA (reference sequence). The length of the CDR3 is 13 residues. The V and J ends lost 6 bases and 5 bases, in that order; junction bases with no gene match: 3. The CDR3 spells CSAGQGGDQPQHF. DNA of the CDR3: TGCAGTGCGGGACAGGGGGGTGATCAGCCCCAGCATTTT.

This clonotype was recorded at least ten times. Here the CDR3 DNA reads TGTGCCAGCAGCCAAGGGACTAGCGCCACCTACGAGCAGTACTTC. As protein: CASSQGTSATYEQYF. V and J are TRBV4-2 and TRBJ2-7; TRBD2 aligns across 9 bases. V dropped 1 base and J dropped 2; count of bases not matched to a gene: 3. Germline CDR1 reads LGHNA; CDR2 reads YNFKEQ. There are 15 residues in the CDR3.

This clonotype was detected ten times or more. This chain links TRBV7-2 with TRBJ2-7, with D unresolved. This CDR3 has 12 amino acids. The germline gives CDR1 SGHTA, CDR2 FQGNSA. The ends were cut back, 5 bases at V and 2 bases at J, with 7 bases in the middle. The CDR3, as DNA: TGTGCCAGCAGCCCTCATACCTACGAGCAGTACTTC. This sequence encodes CASSPHTYEQYF.

V is TRBV20-1 and J is TRBJ2-7; 8 nucleotides line up with TRBD2. The V and J ends lost 3 bases and 6 bases, in that order; junction bases with no gene match: 4. In germline, CDR1 is DFQATT, CDR2 SNEGSKA (reference sequence). The CDR3 is made up of 12 amino acids. The CDR3 sequence is CSASFSGVEQYF. For the CDR3, the DNA is TGCAGTGCTAGTTTTAGCGGGGTCGAGCAGTACTTC.

The count of this clonotype is one. The chain uses TRBV6-2 or TRBV6-3 and TRBJ2-5; D possibly uses TRBD1 or TRBD2 (5 bases each). V lost 0 bases, J lost 2 bases, and 13 bases lay in between. This CDR3 has 16 amino acids. From germline, CDR1 is MNHEY and CDR2 SVGEGT. CDR3 sequence reads: CASSYSGEWRQETQYF. CDR3 nucleotide sequence: TGTGCCAGCAGTTACTCGGGGGAGTGGCGGCAAGAGACCCAGTACTTC.